The 28 T cell receptor beta chains listed next were all sequenced from one sample in a study of T cells in Graves' hyperthyroidism and ophthalmopathy. RNA transcripts provided the source from which TCR beta CDR3 regions were amplified. Initially, a first-round RT-PCR of the TCR CDR3 employed the HTBI primer set. TCRdb reanalysed the multiplex PCR reads using MiXCR and keeps one entry per CDR3 protein. The sample lists about 600,000 distinct CDR3 sequences; 14% were seen once. The sequenced material came from blood. These receptors were obtained from a woman younger than 30 with Graves' ophthalmopathy.

This clonotype appeared many times. This chain links TRBV2 with TRBJ2-4, with D possibly being TRBD1 (5 bases). V lost 5 bases, J lost 9 bases, and 14 bases lay in between. Per germline, CDR1 SNHLY and CDR2 FYNNEI. The CDR3 has 13 residues. In DNA form, the CDR3 reads TGTGCCAGCAGTTTCGCTACTCAGGGCATTCAGTACTTC. The encoded protein is CASSFATQGIQYF.

This clonotype was counted between two and nine times. The rearrangement uses TRBV6-2 or TRBV6-3 and TRBJ2-5; 8 nucleotides agree with TRBD2. Germline V gene sequence: CDR1 MNHEY, CDR2 SVGEGT. Trimming cost V 1 base and J 5 bases; bases outside gene matches: 6. The CDR3 is 15 residues long. CDR3 protein: CASSYLTSGSETQYF. Here the CDR3 DNA reads TGTGCCAGCAGTTACTTAACTAGCGGTTCCGAGACCCAGTACTTC.

This clonotype was counted at least ten times. The chain couples TRBV20-1 to TRBJ2-3; 8 bases are a match to TRBD1. Germline loops: CDR1 DFQATT, CDR2 SNEGSKA (reference sequence). The ends lost 6 bases at V and 0 bases at J; junction bases unmatched: 14. This CDR3 has 17 residues. CDR3 sequence: CSADVLRDRKSTDTQYF. Here the CDR3 DNA reads TGCAGTGCCGACGTCCTCCGGGACAGGAAAAGCACAGATACGCAGTATTTT.

This clonotype has at least ten counts. The chain links TRBV12-5 to TRBJ1-4; D is unclear. CDR1 LGHNT and CDR2 FRNRAP come from the germline V gene. This CDR3 has 16 amino acids. V lost 4 bases, J lost 0 bases, and 12 bases lay in between. The CDR3 DNA follows: TGTGCTAGTGGTTCCGGCCCCGAGCCAACTAATGAAAAACTGTTTTTT. It codes for CASGSGPEPTNEKLFF.

This clonotype has ten or more counts. V is TRBV5-1 and J is TRBJ1-4; D gene uncertain. The germline V gene encodes CDR1 SGHRS and CDR2 YFSETQ. The CDR3 spans 18 residues. V was trimmed by 1 base and J by 3 bases, leaving 19 bases between them. The CDR3 bases are TGCGCCAGCAGCTTGCTCCCCGGACTCGGAGTATCTAATGAAAAACTGTTTTTT. This codes for CASSLLPGLGVSNEKLFF.

This clonotype was counted ten times or more. The rearrangement links TRBV6-1 to TRBJ1-1, with D perhaps matching TRBD1 (5 bases). The germline CDR1 and CDR2 sequences are MNHNS and SASEGT. Between the trimmed V and J ends, which lost 5 bases and 1 base, there was a span of 11 bases. The CDR3 contains 14 residues. The CDR3 spells CASSSPGRNTEAFF. Here the CDR3 DNA reads TGTGCCAGCAGTTCGCCGGGACGGAACACTGAAGCTTTCTTT.

This clonotype has more than one count but fewer than ten. The V gene is TRBV29-1, the J gene TRBJ1-2, with D maybe TRBD1 (6 bases). The CDR3 contains 14 residues. Germline CDR1 and CDR2: SQVTM and ANQGSEA. V was cut by 1 base and J by 4 bases, with 13 bases left in between. DNA for the CDR3: TGCAGCGTTGAAGTGGACAGCCAACTCTATGGCTACACCTTC. Protein sequence: CSVEVDSQLYGYTF. The full variable domain, in which reference TRBV29-1 and TRBJ1-2 provide the parts outside the CDR3, is SAVISQKPSRDICQRGTSLTIQCQVDSQVTMMFWYRQQPGQSLTLIATANQGSEATYESGFVIDKFPISRPNLTFSTLTVSNMSPEDSSIYLCSVEVDSQLYGYTFGSGTRLTVV.

This clonotype showed up just a few times. V is TRBV24-1 and J is TRBJ2-5; unclear D gene. Germline CDR1 is KGHDR and CDR2 is SFDVKD. The CDR3 has 14 amino acids. Trimming shortened V by 2 bases and J by 5 bases, and 11 bases separated the two germline ends. This chain's CDR3 is CATSDSEGWETQYF. The CDR3 DNA is TGTGCCACCAGTGATTCTGAAGGGTGGGAGACCCAGTACTTC.

This clonotype showed up many times. The chain uses TRBV28 and TRBJ2-7; D unresolved. V lost 6 bases and J lost 3, with 9 bases in between. CDR3 length: 12 amino acids. Germline V gene data show CDR1 as MDHEN and CDR2 as SYDVKM. Here the CDR3 DNA reads TGTGCCAGCAGCCTGAAGGGCTACGAGCAGTACTTC. It encodes CASSLKGYEQYF.

There are many counts of this clonotype. CDR3 protein: CASSLRGRNQPQHF. The CDR3 DNA reads TGTGCCAGCAGCTTAAGGGGGCGCAATCAGCCCCAGCATTTT. The chain is built from TRBV7-8 and TRBJ1-5, with 7 bases that match TRBD1. The germline gives CDR1 SGHVS, CDR2 FQNEAQ. This CDR3 has 14 residues. With V trimmed by 2 bases and J by 2 bases, 0 bases remained unmatched. The variable domain in full, with the rest retrieved from reference TRBV7-8 and TRBJ1-5, is GAGVSQSPRYKVAKRGQDVALRCDPISGHVSLFWYQQALGQGPEFLTYFQNEAQLDKSGLPSDRFFAERPEGSVSTLKIQRTQQEDSAVYLCASSLRGRNQPQHFGDGTRLSIL.

The CDR3: CASSRGLAGEVSDTQYF. The CDR3 DNA follows: TGTGCCAGCAGTAGGGGACTAGCGGGAGAGGTATCAGATACGCAGTATTTT. V and J are TRBV12-3 or TRBV12-4 and TRBJ2-3, with 14 nucleotides matching TRBD2. V shed 5 bases and J 4 bases; nucleotides not matched to a gene: 8. The CDR3 runs 17 residues.

This clonotype was counted only a few times. V gene TRBV5-8 combines with J gene TRBJ2-3; either TRBD1 or TRBD2 may fit D (5 bases each). V lost 4 bases and J lost 2, with 17 bases in between. Germline assignment: CDR1 SGHTS and CDR2 YDEGEE. This CDR3 comprises 16 residues. CDR3 nucleotides: TGTGCCAGCAGCGCCCCTGACAGAGACTACACAGATACGCAGTATTTT. Its protein is CASSAPDRDYTDTQYF. The full variable domain, in which reference TRBV5-8 and TRBJ2-3 provide the parts outside the CDR3, is EAGVTQSPTHLIKTRGQQATLRCSPISGHTSVYWYQQALGLGLQFLLWYDEGEERNRGNFPPRFSGRQFPNYSSELNVNALELEDSALYLCASSAPDRDYTDTQYFGPGTRLTVL.

The table lists this clonotype with many counts. CDR3: CASSLRWESRDIQYF. The DNA of the CDR3 is TGTGCCAGCAGCTTAAGGTGGGAGTCGAGGGACATTCAGTACTTC. The V call is TRBV7-9, the J call TRBJ2-4, with D maybe TRBD2 (5 bases). CDR1 is SEHNR and CDR2 is FQNEAQ in the germline V gene (reference sequence). This CDR3 contains 15 residues. Trimming took 2 bases from V and 8 from J, leaving 16 bases between them.

This clonotype was seen repeatedly, ten times or more. V usage is TRBV28 and J usage is TRBJ1-4; 9 bases map to TRBD1. Looked up from germline, CDR1 is MDHEN and CDR2 is SYDVKM. Trimming removed 5 bases from V and 8 bases from J; junction bases left unmatched: 12. CDR3 length: 16 amino acids. The CDR3 DNA reads TGTGCCAGCAGTCGCTCCACAGGGGGCGTGAGGGAAAAACTGTTTTTT. It yields the protein CASSRSTGGVREKLFF.

This clonotype was recorded many times. The chain is built from TRBV7-8 and TRBJ2-5, with D tentatively TRBD1 or TRBD2 (5 bases each). Germline V CDR1 and CDR2: SGHVS, FQNEAQ. V lost 1 base, J lost 5 bases, and 8 bases lay in between. The CDR3 has 13 amino acids. The CDR3: CASSLERGETQYF. The CDR3 DNA is TGTGCCAGCAGCTTAGAGAGGGGCGAGACCCAGTACTTC.

Ten or more counts support this clonotype. This chain connects TRBV6-1 to TRBJ2-3, with D possibly matching TRBD1 (5 bases). The V gene's germline CDR1 is MNHNS and CDR2 SASEGT. V was clipped by 1 base and J by 2 bases, with 10 bases between them. The CDR3 length is 15 residues. CDR3 sequence: CASSEDRPTTDTQYF. CDR3 bases: TGTGCCAGCAGTGAAGACAGGCCCACCACAGATACGCAGTATTTT.

The chain recombines TRBV6-5 with TRBJ1-1, with a possible D match to TRBD1 (5 bases). Germline V gives CDR1 MNHEY, CDR2 SVGAGI. V was trimmed by 4 bases and J by 3 bases, leaving 15 bases between them. The CDR3 contains 15 residues. Here the CDR3 DNA reads TGTGCCAGCAGTTCAAGCTCCTCAGGGCACACTGAAGCTTTCTTT. This codes for CASSSSSSGHTEAFF.

In its sample, this clonotype was seen many times. This rearrangement joins TRBV11-2 to TRBJ2-3, with a weak D call TRBD2 (6 bases). Germline CDR1 is SGHAT and CDR2 is FQNNGV. Trimming took off 2 bases at V and 0 bases at J, with 9 bases between the two ends. The CDR3 has 15 amino acids. This CDR3 reads CASSLRRDSTDTQYF. The CDR3 DNA is TGTGCCAGCAGCTTAAGGCGGGACAGCACAGATACGCAGTATTTT.

About this clonotype: No DNA is shown, since the ends of the CDR3 on it are uncertain; the CDR3 is the one TCRdb lists. The chain links TRBV6-2 or TRBV6-3 to TRBJ1-3; the D call TRBD1 from the table was never checked on the DNA. Germline V gives CDR1 MNHEY, CDR2 SVGEGT. The CDR3 contains 20 residues when both ends are counted. CDR3 loop: CASRTEETPYILDRGNTIYF.

Many counts were recorded for this clonotype. This chain uses TRBV28 with TRBJ1-2; 7 bases align to TRBD1. V lost 6 bases and J lost 6; bases outside the gene matches: 7. The CDR3 contains 13 residues. Germline lookup yields CDR1 MDHEN and CDR2 SYDVKM. The DNA for the CDR3 is TGTGCCAGCAGAGACAGGGAGTTCCATGGCTACACCTTC. It codes for CASRDREFHGYTF.

As to this clonotype: A much larger clone differs by one base, so this may be a read error. The V gene is TRBV7-9, the J gene TRBJ1-1; possibly TRBD1 for D (5 bases). Germline CDR1 SEHNR, CDR2 FQNEAQ (reference sequence). V shed 5 bases and J shed 6 bases, with 16 bases lying between them. The CDR3 consists of 14 residues. CDR3 residues: CASSPRGGYSEAFF. The CDR3 DNA follows: TGTGCCAGCAGCCCCCGTGGGGGATATTCTGAAGCTTTCTTT.

The chain is built from TRBV19 and TRBJ1-1; D is unresolved. Germline CDR1 and CDR2: LNHDA and SQIVND (reference sequence). This CDR3 region has 14 residues. The germline V and J ends were trimmed by 7 bases and 1 base, with 13 bases remaining between them. The CDR3 DNA sequence: TGTGCCAGTACCCTCATCGGCCGGAACACTGAAGCTTTCTTT. Its protein product is CASTLIGRNTEAFF.

This clonotype was seen only a few times. The CDR3, as DNA: TGTGCCAGCAGTTCCGGGACTATAAAGTACGAGCAGTACTTC. Translation gives CASSSGTIKYEQYF. The V and J genes are TRBV28 and TRBJ2-7; 7 nucleotides match TRBD2. Germline CDR1 and CDR2: MDHEN and SYDVKM. The CDR3 has 14 residues. V trimming: 4 bases; J trimming: 4 bases; junction bases outside the gene matches: 7.

Ten or more counts support this clonotype. J is TRBJ2-5 and V is TRBV11-2; D gene ambiguous. Germline-derived CDR1 and CDR2 are SGHAT and FQNNGV. CDR3 length equals 12 residues. V lost 0 bases and J 5 bases, leaving 4 bases between the germline ends. The CDR3 reads CASSLDGETQYF. The CDR3 nucleotides are TGTGCCAGCAGCTTAGACGGGGAGACCCAGTACTTC.

This clonotype was seen ten or more times. The chain links TRBV5-1 to TRBJ2-1, with D tentatively TRBD1 or TRBD2 (5 bases each). The CDR3 loop spans 15 amino acids. The germline V gene encodes CDR1 SGHRS and CDR2 YFSETQ. V was cut by 3 bases and J by 8 bases, with 18 bases left in between. CDR3 DNA: TGCGCCAGCAGCTCGGGACGGGGATTAGGGGATGAGCAGTTCTTC. It codes for CASSSGRGLGDEQFF. Complete variable domain (other parts from reference TRBV5-1 and TRBJ2-1): KAGVTQTPRYLIKTRGQQVTLSCSPISGHRSVSWYQQTPGQGLQFLFEYFSETQRNKGNFPGRFSGRQFSNSRSEMNVSTLELGDSALYLCASSSGRGLGDEQFFGPGTRLTVL.

Only a few counts were recorded for this clonotype. The chain couples TRBV20-1 to TRBJ2-7; 9 bases match TRBD2. After removal of 3 bases from V and 2 bases from J, the junction contained 5 bases not matched to a gene. Per germline, CDR1 DFQATT and CDR2 SNEGSKA (reference sequence). The CDR3 totals 14 residues. The CDR3 protein is CSASDLAGTYEQYF. The CDR3 nucleotides read TGCAGTGCTAGTGATCTAGCGGGGACCTACGAGCAGTACTTC.

The rearrangement uses TRBV27 and TRBJ2-1, with 10 bases lining up with TRBD2. Germline lookup yields CDR1 MNHEY and CDR2 SMNVEV (reference sequence). V lost 2 bases to trimming and J lost 7 bases; unmatched junction nucleotides: 8. CDR3 length: 16 residues. DNA of the CDR3: TGTGCCAGCAGTTTAAGTAAACTAGCGGGATTAAATGAGCAGTTCTTC. Amino acids: CASSLSKLAGLNEQFF.

This clonotype was counted at least ten times. V and J are TRBV6-1 and TRBJ1-4; 7 nucleotides align to TRBD1. This CDR3 region has 15 residues. V gave up 3 bases and J gave up 1 base; unmatched junction bases: 2. Per germline, CDR1 MNHNS and CDR2 SASEGT. The CDR3 DNA sequence: TGTGCCAGCAGTGAGGACAGGAGAACTAATGAAAAACTGTTTTTT. Encoded protein: CASSEDRRTNEKLFF.